Presented here are 21 T cell receptor beta chains from one specimen sequenced in a study of blood T cell repertoires in COVID-19 (dated by TCRdb to the early 2020s). The library came from the immunoSEQ multiplex PCR assay. TCRdb provides this immuneACCESS table in a form limited to in-frame rearrangements. Some clones are lacking; in checked studies, under half of them reflect an unresolved V gene, and why the rest are absent is not known. For this sample the table gives about 300,000 clones, of which approximately 90% were detected only once. The ten largest clones take up about 4.2% of the sample. The sequenced sample consisted of peripheral blood. Receptors were obtained from a man in his forties with acute or convalescent COVID-19.

The genes are TRBV2 and TRBJ2-6; D uncertain. The V gene's germline CDR1 is SNHLY and CDR2 FYNNEI. V gave up 6 bases and J gave up 0 bases, with 6 bases separating them. CDR3 length equals 14 residues. This chain's CDR3 is CASRESSGANVLTF. The CDR3 nucleotides read TGTGCCAGCAGGGAGAGCTCTGGGGCCAACGTCCTGACTTTC.

The CDR3 sequence is CASSTPTGGNGYTF. The CDR3, as DNA: TGCGCCAGCAGCACCCCGACAGGGGGTAACGGCTACACCTTC. The chain is built from TRBV5-1 and TRBJ1-2; TRBD1 matches 9 bases. Germline lookup yields CDR1 SGHRS and CDR2 YFSETQ. V trimming: 4 bases; J trimming: 8 bases; junction bases outside the gene matches: 9. The CDR3 covers 14 residues. Combining the CDR3 with reference TRBV5-1 and TRBJ1-2 gives the whole variable domain KAGVTQTPRYLIKTRGQQVTLSCSPISGHRSVSWYQQTPGQGLQFLFEYFSETQRNKGNFPGRFSGRQFSNSRSEMNVSTLELGDSALYLCASSTPTGGNGYTFGSGTRLTVV.

The chain employs TRBV19 and TRBJ1-2, with 12 bases identical to TRBD1. The CDR3 contains 13 residues. Germline V lookup: CDR1 LNHDA, CDR2 SQIVND (reference sequence). Trimming took 9 bases from V and 8 from J; bases not matched to a gene: 7. As DNA, the CDR3 is TGTGCCAGCCGGGGACAGGGGGCGGGAGGCTACACCTTC. Protein product: CASRGQGAGGYTF.

The chain couples TRBV4-2 to TRBJ2-7, with 10 bases lining up with TRBD2. The germline V gene has CDR1 LGHNA and CDR2 YNFKEQ. The CDR3 has 16 amino acids. Trimming at V came to 1 base and at J to 5 bases, leaving 8 bases not matched to a gene. In DNA form, the CDR3 reads TGTGCCAGCAGCCAAGTAAAAGCGGGGGGGAGGAACGAGCAGTACTTC. This translates into CASSQVKAGGRNEQYF.

This clone has just one count. V and J are TRBV3-1 (or the pseudogene TRBV3-2) and TRBJ1-1, with D tentatively TRBD1 (6 bases). This CDR3 has 15 residues. Per the germline V gene, CDR1 is LGHDT and CDR2 is YNNKEL (reference sequence). Trimming pared 4 bases from V and 0 bases from J, leaving 12 bases between. CDR3 nucleotide sequence: TGTGCCAGCAGCCTGGGACAACTAATGAACACTGAAGCTTTCTTT. Its protein is CASSLGQLMNTEAFF.

J is TRBJ1-6 and V is TRBV11-2; possibly TRBD1 for D (6 bases). Germline V gene sequence: CDR1 SGHAT, CDR2 FQNNGV. Trimming left V 3 bases short and J 7 bases short, with 10 bases between. The CDR3 sequence is 14 residues long. The CDR3 spells CASSLTGENSPLHF. As DNA, the CDR3 is TGTGCCAGCAGCTTGACAGGCGAGAATTCACCCCTCCACTTT.

V gene TRBV18 combines with J gene TRBJ2-7; 8 positions match TRBD2. CDR1 KGHSH and CDR2 LQKENI come from the germline V gene. With V trimmed by 2 bases and J by 7 bases, 13 bases remained unmatched. The CDR3 length is 16 residues. CDR3 nucleotide sequence: TGTGCCAGCTCACCAAGAGAAACTAGCGGTGCGTCGGAGCAGTACTTC. Protein: CASSPRETSGASEQYF.

This chain connects TRBV5-4 to TRBJ1-1; perhaps TRBD1 as D (6 bases). Germline loops: CDR1 SGHNT, CDR2 YYREEE (reference sequence). V was clipped by 0 bases and J by 3 bases, with 15 bases between them. The CDR3 is 16 amino acids. This CDR3 reads CASSLVEGGGHTEAFF. The DNA of the CDR3 is TGTGCCAGCAGCTTGGTAGAGGGGGGGGGCCACACTGAAGCTTTCTTT.

CDR3 in amino acids: CASSPGVRSGYTF. CDR3 sequence (DNA): TGTGCCAGCAGTCCGGGGGTTAGGAGTGGCTACACCTTC. The chain combines TRBV28 with TRBJ1-2; maybe TRBD1 (5 bases). V was cut by 5 bases and J by 7 bases, with 14 bases left in between. The CDR3 runs to 13 residues. From germline, CDR1 is MDHEN and CDR2 SYDVKM.

V usage is TRBV3-1 (or the pseudogene TRBV3-2) and J usage is TRBJ1-1; D not resolved. This CDR3 spans 12 amino acids. The V and J ends lost 0 bases and 9 bases respectively, with 8 bases between them. The germline CDR1 and CDR2 sequences are LGHDT and YNNKEL (reference sequence). In DNA form, the CDR3 reads TGTGCCAGCAGCCAAGAGGCTAGAAAAGCTTTCTTT. Amino acids: CASSQEARKAFF.

The chain joins TRBV12-3 or TRBV12-4 to TRBJ2-2; D is unclear. The CDR3 extends over 13 amino acids. Trimming left V 3 bases short and J 4 bases short, with 6 bases between. DNA for the CDR3: TGTGCCAGCAGTTTGTGGCTCACCGGGGAGCTGTTTTTT. It yields the protein CASSLWLTGELFF.

This chain joins TRBV7-2 and TRBJ1-2; 10 positions match TRBD1. The junction had 4 bases not matched to a gene; V was cut back by 2 bases and J by 4 bases. The CDR3 runs to 15 residues. CDR1 is SGHTA, CDR2 FQGNSA, per germline. CDR3 nucleotides: TGTGCCAGCAGCTTAATGGGACAGGGGTTCTATGGCTACACCTTC. Amino acids: CASSLMGQGFYGYTF.

The chain has TRBV3-1 (or the pseudogene TRBV3-2) and TRBJ2-6, with D perhaps TRBD2 (5 bases). The V and J ends lost 3 bases and 2 bases respectively, with 11 bases between them. Germline-derived CDR1 and CDR2 are LGHDT and YNNKEL (reference sequence). The CDR3 contains 16 residues. The CDR3 DNA reads TGTGCCAGCAGCCACCGAGGGAGTGCTGGGGCCAACGTCCTGACTTTC. Amino acids: CASSHRGSAGANVLTF.

V and J are TRBV11-1 and TRBJ2-1, with D tentatively TRBD1 (6 bases). Per germline, CDR1 SGHAT and CDR2 FQDESV (reference sequence). CDR3 size: 16 residues. V was pared by 0 bases and J by 6 bases, with 15 bases between. The CDR3 DNA reads TGTGCCAGCAGCTTAGCCCGGACAGTCTTGGGCAATGAGCAGTTCTTC. Translation: CASSLARTVLGNEQFF.

The genes are TRBV12-3 or TRBV12-4 and TRBJ1-1, with D perhaps matching TRBD1 (6 bases). This CDR3 has 13 amino acids. The germline V and J ends were trimmed by 5 bases and 8 bases, with 15 bases remaining between them. This chain's CDR3 is CASSPRGGGEAFF. CDR3 DNA sequence: TGTGCCAGCAGTCCCAGGGGAGGGGGGGAAGCTTTCTTT.

This clone turned up a few times. This rearrangement joins TRBV20-1 to TRBJ1-2, with TRBD1 as a possible D gene (6 bases). Trimming shortened V by 5 bases and J by 8 bases, and 12 bases separated the two germline ends. Germline V gene lookup returns CDR1 DFQATT and CDR2 SNEGSKA (reference sequence). CDR3 length: 11 amino acids. The CDR3 sequence is CSALTGQGYTF. The CDR3 nucleotides read TGCAGTGCTTTAACAGGGCAGGGCTACACCTTC.

The chain carries TRBV9 and TRBJ2-1, with TRBD2 matching over 14 bases. The CDR3 length is 15 residues. Germline V gene lookup returns CDR1 SGDLS and CDR2 YYNGEE. V lost 3 bases to trimming and J lost 8 bases; unmatched junction nucleotides: 4. The CDR3 bases are TGTGCCAGCAGCGCGACTAGCGGGGGGGCAGATGAGCAGTTCTTC. Amino acid sequence: CASSATSGGADEQFF.

The rearrangement joins TRBV20-1 to TRBJ1-4, with D perhaps matching TRBD1 (6 bases). V gave up 4 bases and J gave up 11 bases, with 11 bases separating them. The germline CDR1 and CDR2 sequences are DFQATT and SNEGSKA (reference sequence). This CDR3 is built from 11 residues. The DNA of the CDR3 is TGCAGTGCTACTTTGAGGGGGAAACTGTTTTTT. This encodes CSATLRGKLFF.

The chain employs TRBV19 and TRBJ1-6, with 9 positions matching TRBD1. Germline V gene sequence: CDR1 LNHDA, CDR2 SQIVND (reference sequence). The CDR3 spans 16 residues. V was pared by 6 bases and J by 10 bases, with 13 bases of the junction left unmatched. CDR3 DNA: TGTGCCAGTAGCTCAGCAAGAGGGACAGGGCCCTCACCCCTCCACTTT. Its protein is CASSSARGTGPSPLHF.

CDR3 bases: TGTGCCAGCAGCTTGGGGCCGGGAAGCAATCAGCCCCAGCATTTT. Translating gives CASSLGPGSNQPQHF. V gene TRBV5-5 combines with J gene TRBJ1-5; D is unclear. The CDR3 has 15 amino acids. Per germline, CDR1 SGHKS and CDR2 YYEKEE (reference sequence). V dropped 0 bases and J dropped 1 base, with 8 bases sitting between them.

DNA for the CDR3: TGTGCCAGCCGGGACAGGGGGTTTCAGCCCCAGCATTTT. Protein sequence: CASRDRGFQPQHF. The V and J genes are TRBV19 and TRBJ1-5; 11 bases agree with TRBD1. CDR1 and CDR2 (germline): LNHDA, SQIVND (reference sequence). Trimming cost V 9 bases and J 6 bases; bases outside gene matches: 4. This CDR3 region has 13 residues.